This T cell receptor beta chain was sequenced in a study of early T cells in non-severe SARS-CoV-2 infection (dated by TCRdb to 2020 to 2022). A note on the overall study: Bulk RNA from unsorted whole blood was used for TCR sequencing, so alpha and beta chains could not be paired. What the authors observed across the whole study: VDJdb matching was skewed toward anti-spike CD8 responses and likely underestimated virus-specific expansions by missing private and CD4 specificities.

CDR1 and CDR2, looked up from the germline V gene, are SGHTA and FQGTGA. V is clipped by 2 bases and J by 9 bases, and the sequence between their germline boundaries is 11 bases long. There are 14 amino acids in the CDR3, from cysteine to phenylalanine inclusive. Only the CDR3 DNA stays, 42 bases, in frame from base 1. The method was 5' RACE. The sequencer listed for this sample is NextSeq 500. The TCR library protocol attached unique molecular identifiers to individual cDNA molecules to correct for sequencing error and PCR bias. TCR alpha and beta chains were both sequenced, and the abundances of alpha and beta sequences in each sample were closely correlated with each other. As for how the authors treated the data: V gene, J gene and CDR3 annotation of TCR sequences was performed with Decombinator V4. TCRs were defined as expanded if a significant change between any two time points was detected under a Poisson model with p below 0.0001. TCR abundances were normalised to the total number of TCRs sequenced in each sample and reported as counts per million. TRAV1-2 paired with TRAJ12, TRAJ20 or TRAJ33 defined MAIT TCRs, while TRAV10 paired with TRAJ18 defined iNKT TCRs. VDJdb, accessed 1 November 2021, was searched for CMV, EBV and SARS-CoV-2 annotated TCRs, with TCRs annotated for multiple antigens excluded. The raw public data were reprocessed by TCRdb itself: fastp quality trimming at Q25, MiXCR clonotype calling, in-frame beta chains only. Each record represents a unique CDR3 protein, reported with the most common genes and DNA among its rows. These V and J calls derive from TCRdb rather than the authors' analysis. Counted in this sample were approximately 80,000 distinct CDR3 sequences; about 10% of them appeared once. The ten most abundant clones make up around 12% of the sample.

This was a case-control study nested in a cohort of healthcare workers in London, UK, who had nasopharyngeal swab PCR tests and blood samples taken every week. Healthcare workers were recruited between 23 and 31 March 2020, during the week of the UK lockdown, and were followed weekly for up to about 16 weeks. Concerning this clonotype: Its specific antigen is unknown. Base quality data are lacking; no much larger clone is found one base away.

This receptor chain uses TRBV7-3 and TRBJ1-6, and TRBD1 may be the D gene, going by 5 matching bases. Sequencing used whole blood, obtained at baseline. The sequence was obtained from an adult who was a healthcare worker with PCR-confirmed SARS-CoV-2 infection or an uninfected control (not recorded which). CDR3 reads: CASSLGGGGSPLHF. The DNA is TGTGCCAGCAGCTTAGGTGGGGGTGGTTCACCCCTCCACTTT. Reference TRBV7-3 and TRBJ1-6 genes cover what lies past the CDR3, so the full variable domain is GAGVSQTPSNKVTEKGKYVELRCDPISGHTALYWYRQSLGQGPEFLIYFQGTGAADDSGLPNDRFFAVRPEGSVSTLKIQRTERGDSAVYLCASSLGGGGSPLHFGNGTRLTVT.